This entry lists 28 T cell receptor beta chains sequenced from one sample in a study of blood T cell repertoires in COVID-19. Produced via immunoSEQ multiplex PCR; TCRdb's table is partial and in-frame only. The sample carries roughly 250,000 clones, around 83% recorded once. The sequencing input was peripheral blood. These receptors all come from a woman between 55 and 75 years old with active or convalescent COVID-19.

CDR3 DNA: TGTGCCAGCAGTCCCCGGACAGGCATTCCCTTCTATGGCTACACCTTC. Translated, it gives CASSPRTGIPFYGYTF. The rearrangement joins TRBV2 to TRBJ1-2; 7 bases are shared with TRBD1. The CDR3 has 16 residues. V shed 5 bases and J 4 bases; nucleotides not matched to a gene: 13. CDR1 SNHLY and CDR2 FYNNEI come from the germline V gene.

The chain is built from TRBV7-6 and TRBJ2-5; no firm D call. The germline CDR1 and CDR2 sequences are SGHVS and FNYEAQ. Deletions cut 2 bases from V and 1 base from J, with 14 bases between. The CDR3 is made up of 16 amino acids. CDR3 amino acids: CASSLRSPGVQETQYF. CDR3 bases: TGTGCCAGCAGCTTACGGAGCCCTGGCGTCCAAGAGACCCAGTACTTC.

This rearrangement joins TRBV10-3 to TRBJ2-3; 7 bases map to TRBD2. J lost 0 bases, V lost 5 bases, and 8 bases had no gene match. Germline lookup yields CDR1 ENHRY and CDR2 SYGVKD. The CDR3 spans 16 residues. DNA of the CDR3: TGTGCCATCAGTTGGTCGGAGCGGGAAAGCACAGATACGCAGTATTTT. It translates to CAISWSERESTDTQYF.

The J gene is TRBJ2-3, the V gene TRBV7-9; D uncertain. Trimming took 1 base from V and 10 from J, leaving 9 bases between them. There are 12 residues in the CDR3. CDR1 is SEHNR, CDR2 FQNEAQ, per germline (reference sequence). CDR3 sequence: CASSLVGHSQYF. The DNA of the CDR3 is TGTGCCAGCAGCTTAGTGGGCCATTCGCAGTATTTT.

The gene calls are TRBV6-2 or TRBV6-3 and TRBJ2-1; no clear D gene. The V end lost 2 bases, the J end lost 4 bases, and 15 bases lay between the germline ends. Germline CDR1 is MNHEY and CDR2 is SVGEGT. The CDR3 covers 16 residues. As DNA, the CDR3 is TGTGCCAGCAGTTACCAGTGGGCGTTCGGATACAATGAGCAGTTCTTC. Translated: CASSYQWAFGYNEQFF.

CDR3 protein: CASSVQGSNSPLHF. CDR3 nucleotides: TGTGCCAGCAGCGTCCAGGGTTCTAATTCACCCCTCCACTTT. The rearrangement uses TRBV9 and TRBJ1-6; D might be TRBD1 (5 bases). The V gene's germline CDR1 is SGDLS and CDR2 YYNGEE. V was cut by 2 bases and J by 6 bases, with 9 bases left in between. The CDR3 runs to 14 residues.

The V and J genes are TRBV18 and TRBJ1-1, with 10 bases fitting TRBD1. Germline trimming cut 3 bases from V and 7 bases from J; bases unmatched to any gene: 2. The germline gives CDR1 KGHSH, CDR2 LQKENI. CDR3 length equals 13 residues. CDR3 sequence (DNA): TGTGCCAGCTCACCCGGGACAGGGGATGAAGCTTTCTTT. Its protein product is CASSPGTGDEAFF.

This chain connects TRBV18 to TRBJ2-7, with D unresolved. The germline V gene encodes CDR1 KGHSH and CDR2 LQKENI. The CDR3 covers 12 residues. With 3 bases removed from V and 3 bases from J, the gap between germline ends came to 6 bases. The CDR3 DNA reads TGTGCCAGCTCACCGGTCAGCTACGAGCAGTACTTC. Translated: CASSPVSYEQYF.

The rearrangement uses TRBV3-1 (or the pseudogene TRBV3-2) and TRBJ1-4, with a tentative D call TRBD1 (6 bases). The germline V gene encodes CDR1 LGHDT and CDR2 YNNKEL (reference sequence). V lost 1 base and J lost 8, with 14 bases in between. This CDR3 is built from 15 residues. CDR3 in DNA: TGTGCCAGCAGCCAAGTACAGGGCGCCGGGGAAAAACTGTTTTTT. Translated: CASSQVQGAGEKLFF.

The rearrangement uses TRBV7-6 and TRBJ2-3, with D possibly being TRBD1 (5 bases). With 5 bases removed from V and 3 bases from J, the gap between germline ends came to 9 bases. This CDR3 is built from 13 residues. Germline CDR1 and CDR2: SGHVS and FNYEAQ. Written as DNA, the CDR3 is TGTGCCAGCAGCCACGGACATACAGATACGCAGTATTTT. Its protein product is CASSHGHTDTQYF.

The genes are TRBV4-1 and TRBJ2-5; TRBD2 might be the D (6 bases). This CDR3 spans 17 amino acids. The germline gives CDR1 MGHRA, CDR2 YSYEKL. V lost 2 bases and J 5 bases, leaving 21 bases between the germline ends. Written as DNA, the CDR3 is TGCGCCAGCAGCCAACAACGGGACTCGGGGTTGAGGGAGACCCAGTACTTC. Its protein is CASSQQRDSGLRETQYF.

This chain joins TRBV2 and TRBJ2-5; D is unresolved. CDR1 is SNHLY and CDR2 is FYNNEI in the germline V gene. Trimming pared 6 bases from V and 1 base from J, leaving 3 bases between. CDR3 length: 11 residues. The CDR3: CASSIQETQYF. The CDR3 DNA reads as TGTGCCAGCAGCATCCAAGAGACCCAGTACTTC.

The CDR3 DNA follows: TGCGCCAGCAGCCCTTGGGGAGCGGCGGGGACTGAAGCTTTCTTT. Translating gives CASSPWGAAGTEAFF. V usage is TRBV4-1 and J usage is TRBJ1-1; D ambiguous. Trimming stripped 4 bases from V and 5 bases from J, with 17 bases between. There are 15 residues in the CDR3. CDR1 and CDR2 (germline): MGHRA, YSYEKL.

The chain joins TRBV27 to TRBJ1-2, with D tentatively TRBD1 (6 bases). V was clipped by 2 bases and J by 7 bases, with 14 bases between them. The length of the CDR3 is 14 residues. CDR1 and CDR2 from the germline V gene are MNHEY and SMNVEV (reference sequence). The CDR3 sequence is CASSLQGRGGGYTF. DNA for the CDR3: TGTGCCAGCAGTTTACAGGGGAGGGGTGGTGGCTACACCTTC.

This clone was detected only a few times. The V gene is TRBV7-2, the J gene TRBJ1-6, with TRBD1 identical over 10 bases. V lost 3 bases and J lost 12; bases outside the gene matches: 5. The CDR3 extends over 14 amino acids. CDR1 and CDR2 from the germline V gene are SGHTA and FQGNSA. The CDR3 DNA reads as TGTGCCAGCAGCTTCCCGGGACAGGGGATACCCCTCCACTTT. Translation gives CASSFPGQGIPLHF.

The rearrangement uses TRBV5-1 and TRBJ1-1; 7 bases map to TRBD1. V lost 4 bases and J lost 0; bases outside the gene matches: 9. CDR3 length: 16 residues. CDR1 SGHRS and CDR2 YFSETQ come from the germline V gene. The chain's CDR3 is CASSQDRVHMNTEAFF. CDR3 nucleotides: TGCGCCAGCAGCCAAGACAGGGTCCATATGAACACTGAAGCTTTCTTT.

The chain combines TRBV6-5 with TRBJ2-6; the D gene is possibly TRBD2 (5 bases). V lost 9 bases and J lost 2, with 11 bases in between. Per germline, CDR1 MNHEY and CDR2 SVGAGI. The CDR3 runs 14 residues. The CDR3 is CASHRGPGANVLTF. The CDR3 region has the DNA TGTGCCAGTCACCGGGGTCCTGGGGCCAACGTCCTGACTTTC.

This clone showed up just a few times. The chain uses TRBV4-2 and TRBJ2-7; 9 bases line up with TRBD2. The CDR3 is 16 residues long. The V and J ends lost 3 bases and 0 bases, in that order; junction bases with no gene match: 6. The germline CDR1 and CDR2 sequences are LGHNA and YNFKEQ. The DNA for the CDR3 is TGTGCCAGCAGCCAGGCTAGCGGGGATTACTCCTACGAGCAGTACTTC. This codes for CASSQASGDYSYEQYF.

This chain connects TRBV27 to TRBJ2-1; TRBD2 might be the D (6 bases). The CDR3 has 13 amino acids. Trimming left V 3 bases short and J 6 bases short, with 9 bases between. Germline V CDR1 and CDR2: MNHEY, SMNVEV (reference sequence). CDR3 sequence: CASSFGGVNEQFF. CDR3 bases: TGTGCCAGCAGTTTCGGCGGGGTCAATGAGCAGTTCTTC.

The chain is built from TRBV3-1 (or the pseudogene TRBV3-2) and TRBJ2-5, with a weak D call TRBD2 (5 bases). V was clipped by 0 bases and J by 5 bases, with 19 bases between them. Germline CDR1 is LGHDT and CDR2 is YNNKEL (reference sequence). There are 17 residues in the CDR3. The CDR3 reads CASSQDLSGLGWETQYF. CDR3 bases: TGTGCCAGCAGCCAAGATCTGAGCGGCCTGGGATGGGAGACCCAGTACTTC.

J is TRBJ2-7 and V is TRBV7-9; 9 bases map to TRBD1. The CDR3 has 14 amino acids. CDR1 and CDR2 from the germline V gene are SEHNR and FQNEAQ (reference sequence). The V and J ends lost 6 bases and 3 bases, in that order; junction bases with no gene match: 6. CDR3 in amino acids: CASSLQGAGYEQYF. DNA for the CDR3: TGTGCCAGCAGTTTACAGGGGGCCGGCTACGAGCAGTACTTC.

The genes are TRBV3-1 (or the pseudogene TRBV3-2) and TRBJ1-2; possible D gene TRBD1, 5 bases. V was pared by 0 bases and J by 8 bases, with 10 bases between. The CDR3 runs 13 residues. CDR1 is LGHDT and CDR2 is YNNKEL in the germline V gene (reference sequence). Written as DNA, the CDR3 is TGTGCCAGCAGCCAAGACAGGGTGGGGGGCTACACCTTC. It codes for CASSQDRVGGYTF.

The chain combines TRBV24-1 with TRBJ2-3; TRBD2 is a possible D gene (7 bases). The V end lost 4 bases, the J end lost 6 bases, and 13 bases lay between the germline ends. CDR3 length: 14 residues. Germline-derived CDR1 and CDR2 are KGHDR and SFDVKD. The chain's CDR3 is CATSEGGPSDTQYF. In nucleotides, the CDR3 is TGTGCCACCAGTGAGGGGGGGCCCTCGGATACGCAGTATTTT.

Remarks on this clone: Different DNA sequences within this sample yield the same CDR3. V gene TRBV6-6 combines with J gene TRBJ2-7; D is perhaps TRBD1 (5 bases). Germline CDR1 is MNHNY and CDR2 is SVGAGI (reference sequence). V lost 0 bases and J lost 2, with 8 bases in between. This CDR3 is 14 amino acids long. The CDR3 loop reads CASSYSGRAYEQYF. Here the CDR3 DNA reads TGTGCCAGCAGTTACTCAGGCAGGGCCTACGAGCAGTACTTC.

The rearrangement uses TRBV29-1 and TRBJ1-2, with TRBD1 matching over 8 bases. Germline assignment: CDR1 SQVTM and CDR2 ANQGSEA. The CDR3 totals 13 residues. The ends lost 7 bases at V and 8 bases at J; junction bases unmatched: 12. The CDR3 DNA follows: TGCAGCGGTGGGGACAGGTCAACTGGGGGCTACACCTTC. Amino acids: CSGGDRSTGGYTF.

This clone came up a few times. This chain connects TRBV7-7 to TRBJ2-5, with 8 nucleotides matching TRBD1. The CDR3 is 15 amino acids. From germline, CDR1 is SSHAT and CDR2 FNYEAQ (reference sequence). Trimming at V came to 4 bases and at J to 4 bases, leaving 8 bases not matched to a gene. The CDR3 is CASSSGTGGLETQYF. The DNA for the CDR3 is TGTGCCAGCAGCTCCGGGACAGGTGGTTTAGAGACCCAGTACTTC.

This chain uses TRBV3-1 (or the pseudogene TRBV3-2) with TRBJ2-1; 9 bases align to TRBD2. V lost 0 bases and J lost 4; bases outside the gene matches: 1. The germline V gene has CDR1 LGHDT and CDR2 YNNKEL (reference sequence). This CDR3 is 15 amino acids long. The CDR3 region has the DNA TGTGCCAGCAGCCAAGAGCGGGGGGGTTACAATGAGCAGTTCTTC. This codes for CASSQERGGYNEQFF.

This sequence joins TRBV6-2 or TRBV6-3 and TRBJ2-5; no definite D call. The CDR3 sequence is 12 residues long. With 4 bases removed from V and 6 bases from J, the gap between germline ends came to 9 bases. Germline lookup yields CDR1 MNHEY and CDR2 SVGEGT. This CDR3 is CASSSDMKTQYF. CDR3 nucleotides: TGTGCCAGCAGTTCTGACATGAAGACCCAGTACTTC.